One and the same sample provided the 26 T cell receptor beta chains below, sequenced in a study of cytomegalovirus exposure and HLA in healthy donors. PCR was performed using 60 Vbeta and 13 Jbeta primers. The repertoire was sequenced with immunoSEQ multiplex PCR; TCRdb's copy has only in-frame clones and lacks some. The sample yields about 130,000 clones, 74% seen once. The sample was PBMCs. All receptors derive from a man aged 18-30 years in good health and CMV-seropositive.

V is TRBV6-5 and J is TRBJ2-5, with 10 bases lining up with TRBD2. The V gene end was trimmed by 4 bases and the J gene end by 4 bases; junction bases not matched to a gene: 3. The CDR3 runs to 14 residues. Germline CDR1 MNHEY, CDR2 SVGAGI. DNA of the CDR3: TGTGCCAGCAGTTCTAGCGGGGGAGGAGAGACCCAGTACTTC. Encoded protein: CASSSSGGGETQYF.

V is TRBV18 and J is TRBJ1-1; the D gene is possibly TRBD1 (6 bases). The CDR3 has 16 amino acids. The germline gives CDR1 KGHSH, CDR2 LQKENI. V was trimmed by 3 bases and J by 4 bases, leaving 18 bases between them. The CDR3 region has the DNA TGTGCCAGCTCACCGGTATTGGCAGGGGCGGGCACTGAAGCTTTCTTT. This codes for CASSPVLAGAGTEAFF.

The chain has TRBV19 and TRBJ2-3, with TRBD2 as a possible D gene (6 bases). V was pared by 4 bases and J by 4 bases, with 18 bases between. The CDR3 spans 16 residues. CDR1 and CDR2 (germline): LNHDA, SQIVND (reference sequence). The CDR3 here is CASSRSVGGGADTQYF. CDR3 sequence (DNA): TGTGCCAGTAGTAGGAGCGTGGGAGGCGGGGCAGATACGCAGTATTTT.

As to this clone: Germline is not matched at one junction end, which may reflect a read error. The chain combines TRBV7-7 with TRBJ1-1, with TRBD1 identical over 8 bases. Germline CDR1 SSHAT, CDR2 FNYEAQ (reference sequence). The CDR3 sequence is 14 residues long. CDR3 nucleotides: TGTGCTAGCAGCTTACAGGGGGGGAACACTGAAGCTTTCTTT. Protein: CASSLQGGNTEAFF.

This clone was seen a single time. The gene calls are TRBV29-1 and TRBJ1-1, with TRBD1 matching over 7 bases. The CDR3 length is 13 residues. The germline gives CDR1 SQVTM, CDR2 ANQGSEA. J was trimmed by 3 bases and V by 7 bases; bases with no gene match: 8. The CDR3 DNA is TGCAGCGCAGACAGGGCGCCGGACACTGAAGCTTTCTTT. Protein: CSADRAPDTEAFF.

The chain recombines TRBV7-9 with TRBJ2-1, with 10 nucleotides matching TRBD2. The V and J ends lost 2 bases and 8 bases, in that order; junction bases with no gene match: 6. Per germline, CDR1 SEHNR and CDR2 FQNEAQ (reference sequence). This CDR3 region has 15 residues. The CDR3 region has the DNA TGTGCCAGCAGCTTAAACAGCGGGGGGGCTTATGAGCAGTTCTTC. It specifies CASSLNSGGAYEQFF.

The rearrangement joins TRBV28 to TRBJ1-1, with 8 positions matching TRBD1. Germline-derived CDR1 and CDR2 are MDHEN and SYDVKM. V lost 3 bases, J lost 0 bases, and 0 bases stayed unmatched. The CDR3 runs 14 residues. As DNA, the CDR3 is TGTGCCAGCAGTTTGGACAGGGTGAACACTGAAGCTTTCTTT. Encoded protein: CASSLDRVNTEAFF.

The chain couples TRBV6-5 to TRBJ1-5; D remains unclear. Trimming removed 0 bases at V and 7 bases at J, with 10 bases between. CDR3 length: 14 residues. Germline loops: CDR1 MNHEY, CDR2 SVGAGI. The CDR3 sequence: CASSYSSRLQPQHF. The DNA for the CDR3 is TGTGCCAGCAGTTACTCGAGCCGGTTACAGCCCCAGCATTTT.

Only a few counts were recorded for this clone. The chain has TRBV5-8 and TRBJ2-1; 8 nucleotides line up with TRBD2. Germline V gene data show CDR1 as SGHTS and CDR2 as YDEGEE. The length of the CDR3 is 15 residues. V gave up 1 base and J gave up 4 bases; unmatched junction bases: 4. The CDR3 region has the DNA TGTGCCAGCAGCTTGCGGGGGGGGTCTTACAATGAGCAGTTCTTC. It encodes CASSLRGGSYNEQFF.

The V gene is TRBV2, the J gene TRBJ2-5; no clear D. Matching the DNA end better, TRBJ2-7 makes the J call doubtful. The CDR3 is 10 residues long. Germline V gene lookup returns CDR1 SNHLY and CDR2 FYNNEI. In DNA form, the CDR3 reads TGTGCCAGCAGTGACCACGAGCAGTACTTC. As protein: CASSDHEQYF.

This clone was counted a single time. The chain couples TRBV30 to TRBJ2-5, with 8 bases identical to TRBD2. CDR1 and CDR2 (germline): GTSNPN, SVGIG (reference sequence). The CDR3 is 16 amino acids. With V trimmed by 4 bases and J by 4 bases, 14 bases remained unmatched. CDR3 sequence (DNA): TGTGCCTGGACCCCAGGGCCGCAGGGACTAGGAGAGACCCAGTACTTC. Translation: CAWTPGPQGLGETQYF.

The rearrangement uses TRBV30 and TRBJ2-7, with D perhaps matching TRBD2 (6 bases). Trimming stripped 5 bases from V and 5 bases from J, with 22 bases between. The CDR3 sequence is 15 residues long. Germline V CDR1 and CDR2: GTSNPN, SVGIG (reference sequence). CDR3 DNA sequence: TGTGCCTGGGGAGATAAAAGACCAGGAGGGGACGAGCAGTACTTC. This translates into CAWGDKRPGGDEQYF.

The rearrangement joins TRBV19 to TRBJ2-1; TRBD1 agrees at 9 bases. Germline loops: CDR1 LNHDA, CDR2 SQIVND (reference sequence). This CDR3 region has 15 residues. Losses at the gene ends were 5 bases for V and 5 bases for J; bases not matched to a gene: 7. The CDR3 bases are TGTGCCAGTAGTGCTACAGGGGGCAGAGACAATGAGCAGTTCTTC. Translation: CASSATGGRDNEQFF.

The CDR3 DNA reads as TGTGCCAGCAGCTTAGCGGGGGGGTCCAATTCACCCCTCCACTTT. This encodes CASSLAGGSNSPLHF. The chain couples TRBV7-9 to TRBJ1-6, with a weak D call TRBD1 (5 bases). The CDR3 loop spans 15 amino acids. Germline V gives CDR1 SEHNR, CDR2 FQNEAQ (reference sequence). V was shortened by 0 bases and J by 7 bases, with 10 bases between the two germline ends.

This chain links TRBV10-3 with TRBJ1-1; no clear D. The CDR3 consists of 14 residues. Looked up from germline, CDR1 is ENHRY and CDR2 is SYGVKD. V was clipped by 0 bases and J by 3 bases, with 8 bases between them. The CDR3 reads CAISESGGDTEAFF. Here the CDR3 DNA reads TGTGCCATCAGTGAGTCCGGCGGAGACACTGAAGCTTTCTTT.

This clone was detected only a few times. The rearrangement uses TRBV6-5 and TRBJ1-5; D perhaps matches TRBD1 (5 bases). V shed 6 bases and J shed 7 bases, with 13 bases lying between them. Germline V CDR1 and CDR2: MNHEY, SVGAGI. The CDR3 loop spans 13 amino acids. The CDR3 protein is CASSQGFGQPQHF. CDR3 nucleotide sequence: TGTGCCAGCAGCCAGGGATTTGGGCAGCCCCAGCATTTT.

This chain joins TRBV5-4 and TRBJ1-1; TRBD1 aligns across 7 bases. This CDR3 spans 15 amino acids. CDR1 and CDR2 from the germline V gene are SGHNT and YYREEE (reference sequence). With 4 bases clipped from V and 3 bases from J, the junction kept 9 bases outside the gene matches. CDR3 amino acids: CASSIDPTGHTEAFF. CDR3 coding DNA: TGTGCCAGCAGCATCGATCCGACAGGGCACACTGAAGCTTTCTTT.

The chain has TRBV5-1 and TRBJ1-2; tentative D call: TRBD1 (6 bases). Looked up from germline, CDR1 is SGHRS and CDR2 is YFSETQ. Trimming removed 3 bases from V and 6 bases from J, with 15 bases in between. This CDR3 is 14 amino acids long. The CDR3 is CASSSNRDRDGYTF. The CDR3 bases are TGCGCCAGCAGCTCCAACAGGGACCGCGATGGCTACACCTTC.

The CDR3 loop reads CASSESTVSDTQYF. The CDR3 DNA reads as TGTGCCAGCAGTGAGTCTACGGTGTCAGATACGCAGTATTTT. The V gene is TRBV2, the J gene TRBJ2-3; D is unclear. V lost 3 bases to trimming and J lost 4 bases, with 11 bases between them. This CDR3 has 14 amino acids. CDR1 is SNHLY and CDR2 is FYNNEI in the germline V gene. The full variable domain, rest sourced from reference TRBV2 and TRBJ2-3, is EPEVTQTPSHQVTQMGQEVILRCVPISNHLYFYWYRQILGQKVEFLVSFYNNEISEKSEIFDDQFSVERPDGSNFTLKIRSTKLEDSAMYFCASSESTVSDTQYFGPGTRLTVL.

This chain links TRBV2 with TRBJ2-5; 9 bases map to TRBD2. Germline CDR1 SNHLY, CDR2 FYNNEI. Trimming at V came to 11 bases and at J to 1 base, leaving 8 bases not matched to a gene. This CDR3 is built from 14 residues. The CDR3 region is CAGQLAGLQETQYF. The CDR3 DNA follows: TGTGCCGGTCAACTAGCGGGCCTCCAAGAGACCCAGTACTTC.

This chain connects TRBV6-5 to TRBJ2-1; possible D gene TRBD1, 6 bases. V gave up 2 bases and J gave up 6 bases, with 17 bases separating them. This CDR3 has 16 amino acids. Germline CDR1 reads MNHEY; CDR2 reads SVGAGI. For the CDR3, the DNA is TGTGCCAGCAGTTACGAGTCAGGGGAAGTAAGCAATGAGCAGTTCTTC. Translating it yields CASSYESGEVSNEQFF.

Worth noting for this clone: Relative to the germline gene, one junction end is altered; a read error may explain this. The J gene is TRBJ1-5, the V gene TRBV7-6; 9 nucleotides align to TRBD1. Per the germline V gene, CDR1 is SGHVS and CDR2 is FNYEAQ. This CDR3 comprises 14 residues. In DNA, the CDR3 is TGTGCCAGCAGTTTAGGGACAGGGATTCAGCCCCAGCATTTT. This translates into CASSLGTGIQPQHF.

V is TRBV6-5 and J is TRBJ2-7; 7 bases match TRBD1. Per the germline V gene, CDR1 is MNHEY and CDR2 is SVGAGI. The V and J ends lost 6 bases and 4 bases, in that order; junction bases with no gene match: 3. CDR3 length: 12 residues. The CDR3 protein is CASRRQGYEQYF. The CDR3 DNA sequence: TGTGCCAGCAGGCGACAGGGTTACGAGCAGTACTTC.

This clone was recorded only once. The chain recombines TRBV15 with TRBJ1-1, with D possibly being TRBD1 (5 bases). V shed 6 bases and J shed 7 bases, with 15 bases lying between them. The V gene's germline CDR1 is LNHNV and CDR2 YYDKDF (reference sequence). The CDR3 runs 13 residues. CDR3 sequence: CATSFRAGYEAFF. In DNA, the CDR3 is TGTGCCACCAGTTTCCGTGCAGGGTATGAAGCTTTCTTT.

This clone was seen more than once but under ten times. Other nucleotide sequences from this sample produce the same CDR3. CDR3 sequence (DNA): TGTGCCAGCAGCGTAGTGGGCGGGAGTACAGATACGCAGTATTTT. Translated: CASSVVGGSTDTQYF. The genes are TRBV9 and TRBJ2-3; 7 positions match TRBD2. The CDR3 is 15 amino acids. The V segment lost 0 bases and the J segment 3 bases; nucleotides outside the gene matches: 4. Germline values: CDR1 SGDLS, CDR2 YYNGEE.

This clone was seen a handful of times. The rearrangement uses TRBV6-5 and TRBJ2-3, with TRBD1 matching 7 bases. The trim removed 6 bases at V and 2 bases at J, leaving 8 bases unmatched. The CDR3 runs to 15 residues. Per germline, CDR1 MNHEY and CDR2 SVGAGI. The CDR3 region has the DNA TGTGCCAGCAGCCCGGGACAGCCCATCACAGATACGCAGTATTTT. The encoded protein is CASSPGQPITDTQYF.